These 27 T cell receptor beta chains share one sample of origin, sequenced in a study of OX40 agonist ivuxolimab in advanced cancers. Generated by immunoSEQ multiplex PCR, the TCRdb table keeps only in-frame clones and is missing some. The top ten hold 16% of the sample, which has around 60,000 clones, around 90% seen once. The sample in question was CD4+ or CD8+ T cells sorted from blood, obtained in a trial of the OX40 agonist ivuxolimab. These TCRs come from an adult with an advanced solid tumor such as melanoma, head and neck, liver or kidney cancer.

Many counts were recorded for this clone. The chain employs TRBV30 and TRBJ1-5; TRBD1 might be the D (5 bases). The germline V gene encodes CDR1 GTSNPN and CDR2 SVGIG (reference sequence). V gave up 5 bases and J gave up 4 bases, with 12 bases separating them. CDR3 length equals 13 residues. The CDR3 reads CAWAGTENQPQHF. In DNA form, the CDR3 reads TGTGCCTGGGCCGGGACGGAGAATCAGCCCCAGCATTTT. Using reference TRBV30 and TRBJ1-5 for the parts outside the CDR3, the full variable domain is SQTIHQWPATLVQPVGSPLSLECTVEGTSNPNLYWYRQAAGRGLQLLFYSVGIGQISSEVPQNLSASRPQDRQFILSSKKLLLSDSGFYLCAWAGTENQPQHFGDGTRLSIL.

The chain links TRBV7-9 to TRBJ2-1; D ambiguous. Deletions cut 5 bases from V and 5 bases from J, with 13 bases between. CDR1 and CDR2 from the germline V gene are SEHNR and FQNEAQ (reference sequence). The CDR3 runs 14 residues. This CDR3 reads CASSPRTINNEQFF. The CDR3 DNA reads TGTGCCAGCAGCCCCAGGACGATCAACAATGAGCAGTTCTTC.

This chain connects TRBV7-2 to TRBJ2-7, with 7 bases that match TRBD2. Looked up from germline, CDR1 is SGHTA and CDR2 is FQGNSA. V gave up 7 bases and J gave up 4 bases; unmatched junction bases: 13. CDR3 length equals 15 residues. CDR3: CASTLGGLGRYEQYF. As DNA, the CDR3 is TGTGCCAGCACCCTAGGCGGACTAGGCAGGTACGAGCAGTACTTC. Using reference TRBV7-2 and TRBJ2-7 for the parts outside the CDR3, the full variable domain is GAGVSQSPSNKVTEKGKDVELRCDPISGHTALYWYRQSLGQGLEFLIYFQGNSAPDKSGLPSDRFSAERTGGSVSTLTIQRTQQEDSAVYLCASTLGGLGRYEQYFGPGTRLTVT.

This chain links TRBV2 with TRBJ1-2, with TRBD1 as a possible D gene (5 bases). Germline loops: CDR1 SNHLY, CDR2 FYNNEI. This CDR3 spans 14 amino acids. The V gene lost 6 bases and the J gene lost 4 bases, with 15 bases spanning the gap. The CDR3 region has the DNA TGTGCCAGCAGCGCCTTGGGGGAAGGCTATGGCTACACCTTC. Translated, it gives CASSALGEGYGYTF.

The chain combines TRBV7-9 with TRBJ1-5; D not resolved. Germline CDR1 SEHNR, CDR2 FQNEAQ (reference sequence). V gave up 5 bases and J gave up 2 bases, with 13 bases separating them. This CDR3 contains 15 residues. The CDR3: CASSQARSGNQPQHF. The CDR3 region has the DNA TGTGCCAGCAGCCAAGCTCGGTCGGGCAATCAGCCCCAGCATTTT.

This chain links TRBV2 with TRBJ2-1; D remains ambiguous. V was pared by 8 bases and J by 10 bases, with 9 bases between. Germline V gives CDR1 SNHLY, CDR2 FYNNEI. CDR3 size: 10 residues. CDR3 DNA sequence: TGTGCCAGCGGAGCCGGCGAGCAGTTCTTC. It codes for CASGAGEQFF.

This chain joins TRBV11-2 and TRBJ2-3; 11 nucleotides align to TRBD2. The CDR3 contains 15 residues. Germline CDR1 SGHAT, CDR2 FQNNGV. J lost 2 bases, V lost 7 bases, and 5 bases had no gene match. For the CDR3, the DNA is TGTGCCAGCAACCTACTAGCGGGGGACACAGATACGCAGTATTTT. Translating gives CASNLLAGDTDTQYF.

This rearrangement joins TRBV15 to TRBJ2-2; the D gene is possibly TRBD2 (6 bases). The CDR3 spans 16 residues. Trimming pared 4 bases from V and 4 bases from J, leaving 16 bases between. In germline, CDR1 is LNHNV, CDR2 YYDKDF (reference sequence). DNA for the CDR3: TGTGCCACCAGCAATAGCCGCCTAGCGTCCACCGGGGAGCTGTTTTTT. It translates to CATSNSRLASTGELFF.

This chain links TRBV6-6 with TRBJ1-4, with a possible D match to TRBD1 (5 bases). Trimming took off 0 bases at V and 4 bases at J, with 12 bases between the two ends. Germline-derived CDR1 and CDR2 are MNHNY and SVGAGI (reference sequence). This CDR3 comprises 16 residues. The CDR3 sequence: CASSYSFGTDNEKLFF. As DNA, the CDR3 is TGTGCCAGCAGTTACTCGTTCGGGACGGATAATGAAAAACTGTTTTTT.

The CDR3 loop is CASSLSGEAGERFGYTF. For the CDR3, the DNA is TGTGCCAGCAGTTTATCGGGGGAGGCAGGGGAAAGGTTTGGCTACACCTTC. This chain joins TRBV28 and TRBJ1-2; D is perhaps TRBD1 (6 bases). The CDR3 is 17 residues long. Looked up from germline, CDR1 is MDHEN and CDR2 is SYDVKM. With 1 base removed from V and 7 bases from J, the gap between germline ends came to 22 bases.

This clone was seen a handful of times. V gene TRBV28 combines with J gene TRBJ2-7, with D possibly TRBD2 on 6 matching bases. Looked up from germline, CDR1 is MDHEN and CDR2 is SYDVKM. This CDR3 has 14 residues. V lost 7 bases and J lost 7, with 20 bases in between. This CDR3 is CASTTSLLGGEQYF. In DNA, the CDR3 is TGTGCCAGCACAACGTCCCTCCTTGGAGGGGAGCAGTACTTC.

V is TRBV5-1 and J is TRBJ2-6; the D gene is possibly TRBD1 (6 bases). Trimming stripped 6 bases from V and 1 base from J, with 11 bases between. Germline CDR1 reads SGHRS; CDR2 reads YFSETQ. The CDR3 runs 15 residues. This CDR3 reads CASTTGQSGANVLTF. Written as DNA, the CDR3 is TGCGCCAGCACCACCGGACAGTCTGGGGCCAACGTCCTGACTTTC. Variable domain in full (rest from reference TRBV5-1 and TRBJ2-6): KAGVTQTPRYLIKTRGQQVTLSCSPISGHRSVSWYQQTPGQGLQFLFEYFSETQRNKGNFPGRFSGRQFSNSRSEMNVSTLELGDSALYLCASTTGQSGANVLTFGAGSRLTVL.

The chain combines TRBV7-9 with TRBJ1-4; TRBD1 matches 9 bases. CDR3 length equals 18 residues. V gave up 4 bases and J gave up 5 bases; unmatched junction bases: 14. The V gene's germline CDR1 is SEHNR and CDR2 FQNEAQ (reference sequence). CDR3 protein: CASSSPLRAGTGNEKLFF. CDR3 DNA: TGTGCCAGCAGCTCCCCCCTACGGGCCGGGACAGGGAATGAAAAACTGTTTTTT.

The chain carries TRBV19 and TRBJ2-5, with D tentatively TRBD1 or TRBD2 (5 bases each). The better agreement between TRBJ2-7 and the DNA end casts doubt on the J call. CDR3 length: 13 residues. The germline V gene encodes CDR1 LNHDA and CDR2 SQIVND (reference sequence). The CDR3 here is CATRGGFAYEQYF. The CDR3 coding sequence is TGTGCCACCCGTGGGGGTTTCGCCTACGAGCAGTACTTC.

V usage is TRBV2 and J usage is TRBJ1-4, with a possible D match to TRBD1 (6 bases). The CDR3 extends over 15 amino acids. Germline lookup yields CDR1 SNHLY and CDR2 FYNNEI. V dropped 6 bases and J dropped 10 bases, with 21 bases sitting between them. In DNA, the CDR3 is TGTGCCAGCAGAAACCTAGGGGGTTCGGTCGCAAAACTGTTTTTT. It encodes CASRNLGGSVAKLFF.

The gene calls are TRBV28 and TRBJ2-7; 11 bases agree with TRBD2. CDR1 and CDR2 from the germline V gene are MDHEN and SYDVKM. V was pared by 4 bases and J by 2 bases, with 4 bases of the junction left unmatched. The CDR3 totals 15 residues. The CDR3 DNA sequence: TGTGCCAGCAGTTCCACTAGCGGGAGTCCCTACGAGCAGTACTTC. Amino acids: CASSSTSGSPYEQYF.

This clone turned up a few times. This chain connects TRBV6-1 to TRBJ1-5; maybe TRBD1 (5 bases). The germline V and J ends were trimmed by 8 bases and 3 bases, with 11 bases remaining between them. Germline V gene lookup returns CDR1 MNHNS and CDR2 SASEGT. The CDR3 spans 13 residues. CDR3 DNA sequence: TGTGCCAGCGTGGTCGGGGCCAATCAGCCCCAGCATTTT. Translation: CASVVGANQPQHF.

The chain recombines TRBV30 with TRBJ1-2; no definite D call. V lost 3 bases to trimming and J lost 4 bases, with 15 bases between them. Germline CDR1 is GTSNPN and CDR2 is SVGIG (reference sequence). The CDR3 is made up of 14 amino acids. The CDR3 loop is CAWSPLGRVYGYTF. CDR3 DNA sequence: TGTGCCTGGAGCCCCCTAGGGCGGGTCTATGGCTACACCTTC.

The rearrangement joins TRBV19 to TRBJ1-5; 9 bases line up with TRBD1. Trimming took 6 bases from V and 0 from J; bases not matched to a gene: 6. CDR1 is LNHDA and CDR2 is SQIVND in the germline V gene (reference sequence). This CDR3 region has 16 residues. This CDR3 is CASSRTGGSSNQPQHF. The CDR3 DNA is TGTGCCAGTAGCAGAACAGGGGGCTCTAGCAATCAGCCCCAGCATTTT.

The rearrangement joins TRBV11-2 to TRBJ1-1; D unclear. The CDR3 length is 14 residues. Trimming took off 6 bases at V and 7 bases at J, with 18 bases between the two ends. Germline loops: CDR1 SGHAT, CDR2 FQNNGV. The CDR3: CASRHVDGIFEAFF. DNA for the CDR3: TGTGCCAGCAGACACGTTGACGGAATTTTTGAAGCTTTCTTT.

The chain couples TRBV19 to TRBJ2-2, with D hard to call. V was cut by 3 bases and J by 6 bases, with 5 bases left in between. The CDR3 covers 12 residues. In germline, CDR1 is LNHDA, CDR2 SQIVND (reference sequence). Here the CDR3 reads CASSIRSGELFF. Here the CDR3 DNA reads TGTGCCAGTAGTATTAGGTCCGGGGAGCTGTTTTTT. The entire variable domain, with the rest obtained from reference TRBV19 and TRBJ2-2, is as follows: DGGITQSPKYLFRKEGQNVTLSCEQNLNHDAMYWYRQDPGQGLRLIYYSQIVNDFQKGDIAEGYSVSREKKESFPLTVTSAQKNPTAFYLCASSIRSGELFFGEGSRLTVL.

This rearrangement joins TRBV5-8 to TRBJ2-1, with D maybe TRBD2 (5 bases). CDR1 is SGHTS, CDR2 YDEGEE, per germline. Trimming removed 6 bases from V and 3 bases from J, with 19 bases in between. This CDR3 is built from 16 residues. CDR3 amino acids: CASTVGSGGYYNEQFF. CDR3 bases: TGTGCCAGCACCGTAGGGAGTGGCGGATACTACAATGAGCAGTTCTTC.

The V and J genes are TRBV11-2 and TRBJ2-2; D perhaps matches TRBD1 (5 bases). Germline loops: CDR1 SGHAT, CDR2 FQNNGV. This CDR3 has 19 amino acids. The V and J ends lost 1 base and 6 bases respectively, with 24 bases between them. The CDR3 nucleotides read TGTGCCAGCAGCTTAGTCTTCGCCGCCCCCGGACAACGGGCCGGGGAGCTGTTTTTT. As protein: CASSLVFAAPGQRAGELFF.

The V and J genes are TRBV7-3 and TRBJ2-4; 11 positions agree with TRBD2. This CDR3 is built from 15 residues. With 5 bases clipped from V and 8 bases from J, the junction kept 8 bases outside the gene matches. CDR1 and CDR2 (germline): SGHTA, FQGTGA. The CDR3 DNA follows: TGTGCCAGCAGCCCTACTAGCGGGAGTTGGGACATTCAGTACTTC. Translation gives CASSPTSGSWDIQYF.

The genes are TRBV2 and TRBJ1-2, with 8 bases fitting TRBD1. The ends lost 6 bases at V and 3 bases at J; junction bases unmatched: 6. The length of the CDR3 is 14 residues. CDR1 is SNHLY and CDR2 is FYNNEI in the germline V gene. CDR3 nucleotide sequence: TGTGCCAGCAGGGACAGGGCAAAGGACTATGGCTACACCTTC. It codes for CASRDRAKDYGYTF.

The chain combines TRBV11-2 with TRBJ2-1; D unclear. This CDR3 has 17 amino acids. Germline CDR1 SGHAT, CDR2 FQNNGV. The V gene lost 4 bases and the J gene lost 4 bases, with 20 bases spanning the gap. This CDR3 reads CASSSRGGPGSYNEQFF. The CDR3 DNA sequence: TGTGCCAGCAGCTCCCGCGGCGGACCCGGCTCTTACAATGAGCAGTTCTTC.

J is TRBJ2-1 and V is TRBV9; no firm D call. The CDR3 has 14 residues. V was trimmed by 0 bases and J by 5 bases, leaving 9 bases between them. The germline gives CDR1 SGDLS, CDR2 YYNGEE. CDR3: CASSVVPGHNEQFF. The CDR3 coding sequence is TGTGCCAGCAGCGTAGTTCCAGGTCACAATGAGCAGTTCTTC.